This note documents a single T cell receptor beta chain sequence. Its target is not known. V lost 8 bases and J 5 bases, leaving 13 bases between the germline ends. CDR1 is MNHEY, CDR2 SMNVEV, per germline (reference sequence). There are 13 residues in the CDR3. The sample originates from a study of B cell selection in AIRE deficiency. General observations from the study: Roughly 28% of healthy-shared Treg TCRbeta sequences appeared in patient Tconv cells.

Clones were sequenced by immunoSEQ multiplex PCR, and TCRdb holds only the in-frame ones, with some missing. Altogether fewer than 30,000 clones are present, 90% to 96% being singletons, with the ten largest covering roughly 0.2%. Sorting defined conventional CD4 T cells as CD4+CD127+. V usage is TRBV27 and J usage is TRBJ1-5; no firm D call. The source is a human donor in good health. Sequencing used CD4+CD127+ conventional T cells sorted from PBMCs. The CDR3 DNA is TGTGCCAGCGGCGGTGCGGACTATCAGCCCCAGCATTTT. This gives the protein CASGGADYQPQHF.